This T cell receptor (beta chain) was captured by sequencing in a study of tumor-infiltrating lymphocytes in oesophageal squamous cell carcinoma. This clonotype was recorded many times. A single record per CDR3 protein comes from TCRdb applying MiXCR to the PCR reads. The sample lists 20,000 to 30,000 distinct CDR3 sequences, under 50% occurring once. The source material was esophageal tumor tissue. The clonotype was recovered from a male donor with esophageal squamous cell carcinoma.

The CDR3 spells CASSLFQGPSYEQYF. The CDR3 nucleotides read TGTGCCAGCAGCTTGTTCCAGGGACCTTCCTACGAGCAGTACTTC. The chain recombines TRBV7-8 with TRBJ2-7; D tentatively reads TRBD1 or TRBD2 (5 bases each). Trimming stripped 3 bases from V and 1 base from J, with 13 bases between. The germline V gene has CDR1 SGHVS and CDR2 FQNEAQ. The CDR3 runs to 15 residues.